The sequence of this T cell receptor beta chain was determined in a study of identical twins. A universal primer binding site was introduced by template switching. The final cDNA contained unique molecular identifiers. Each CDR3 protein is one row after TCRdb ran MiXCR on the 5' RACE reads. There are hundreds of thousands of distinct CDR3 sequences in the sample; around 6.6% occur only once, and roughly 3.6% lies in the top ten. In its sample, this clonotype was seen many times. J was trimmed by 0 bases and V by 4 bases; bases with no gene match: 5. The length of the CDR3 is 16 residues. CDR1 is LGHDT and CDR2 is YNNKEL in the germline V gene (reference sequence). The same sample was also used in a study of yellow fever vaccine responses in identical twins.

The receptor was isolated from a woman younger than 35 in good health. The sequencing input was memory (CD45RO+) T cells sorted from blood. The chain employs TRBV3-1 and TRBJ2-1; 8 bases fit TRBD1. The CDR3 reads CASSPSGTGSYNEQFF. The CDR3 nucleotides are TGTGCCAGCAGCCCCTCTGGGACAGGCTCCTACAATGAGCAGTTCTTC.